This T cell receptor beta chain was sequenced in a study of cytomegalovirus exposure and HLA in healthy donors (dated by TCRdb to about 2017). In terms of the full investigation: An earlier analysis of 587 of the donors reported over 250 Gb of sequence data and 117 million unique TCR beta sequences obtained from around 170 million T cells. An early release covering 550 to 700 HLA-typed donors comprised approximately 290 gigabases of sequencing data and 65 million to 100 million unique TCR sequences. In an earlier analysis of about 590 of the donors, high-throughput TCR beta sequencing was used to judge whether each TCR beta V gene segment behaved as functional or pseudogenic. In the later analysis, no new phenotypic data were used to find candidate immune exposures; instead, reliance was placed on TCR beta sequences and their occurrence across donors. The genetic ancestry cluster associated with self-reported Caucasian donors included roughly four fifths of the 398 genotyped donors. Donor age, sex, ethnicity and CMV serostatus were collected together with the repertoire data. Roughly five DR-DQ haplotypes were treated as single units for association and clustering because of strong linkage in the cohort. To predict cytomegalovirus infection status, the study combined high-throughput TCR immunosequencing, statistical association of individual TCRs with disease status, and machine learning. The study used immunosequencing to profile the T cell repertoires of 670 or so subjects and linked those repertoires to cytomegalovirus serostatus. On average, 235,054 unique TCR beta nucleotide sequences were sequenced per donor among about 400 genotyped donors of the cohort, with 15% to 20% of those sequences being non-productive. All discovery cohort repertoires had been generated on a single sequencing platform. To study patterns of TCR occurrence, a later analysis re-analyzed previously published TCR beta repertoires from more than 550 donors and added high-resolution HLA genotyping. The study aimed to test whether signatures of past pathogen exposure could be identified by cataloging public T cell receptors. In addition to the first cohort of hundreds of subjects, a separate validation cohort of 130 or so different subjects was used. HLA typing included class I and class II loci at four-digit resolution. Typing coverage differed by locus: A, B, C, DRB1 and DQB1 were typed in about 620-630 donors, DQA1 in 522, DPA1 in over 600, and DPB1 in 450 to 490. A later genetic analysis took genome-wide SNP genotypes for about 65% of the roughly 670 donors and used that subset as a discovery cohort. Here is what the overall study found, with its caveats: A further reported finding was that TCR beta sequences accurately predicted the HLA-A and HLA-B alleles for most subjects in the first cohort. Cytomegalovirus status was reported to be diagnosed by the classifier with high specificity and sensitivity in both the original and validation cohorts. The presence/absence analyses assumed that sequencing depth was roughly uniform across donors, and that assumption may not be true. A later analysis found that TCR association rates varied across HLA loci, with DRB1 alleles showing the most associated TCRs and HLA-C alleles the fewest. It was suggested by the authors that the approach could potentially be generalized to other disease states and immunological phenotypes. An association between a missense DCLRE1C variant and V-gene and J-gene trimming of TCR beta chains was found in a later genetic analysis and replicated in an independent cohort. In a later analysis, several top co-occurrence clusters were reported to appear linked to parvovirus B19, influenza, CMV and Epstein-Barr virus. Because HLA typing was missing for some donors at each locus, association tests included only the typed subset. Correlated functional status among segregating V segments might be attributable to linkage disequilibrium, but an unknown experimental factor could not be ruled out. When HLA alleles, especially DR and DQ, strongly co-occurred, TCR associations were difficult to assign to individual alleles. In an earlier analysis of fewer than 700 of the donors, most TCR beta V segments appeared in productive rearrangements about 87% or about 30% of the time, broadly matching IMGT annotations. Three of the identified cytomegalovirus-associated TCR beta chains were confirmed in vitro to be specific for cytomegalovirus antigens. A cluster of highly shared sequence variants was judged likely to represent a technical artifact of the sequencing pipeline. In a later analysis, HLA-associated TCR beta chains showed more clonal expansion and lower generation probabilities than non-associated chains that were equally common. Some IMGT-functional V segments, including TRBV6-2 and TRBV6-3, could not be distinguished by the 87-base-pair reads and were therefore excluded. In a later genetic analysis, fewer N-insertions in productive TCRs were reported among donors in an Asian-associated ancestry cluster than the 666-donor mean. Because counts were too low, about 18 rarely observed V segments, including chromosome 9 orphons, were excluded from the earlier analysis of some 590 of the donors. The cohort was sequenced for TCR beta chains only, and without alpha or paired-chain data the features that could be detected were limited. The study gave a list of about 160 TCR beta chains associated with cytomegalovirus. Most TCR sequences were seen in very few donors, while some public TCRs were found in many individuals. According to a later analysis, most CMV-associated TCR beta chains appeared to be HLA-restricted, and the HLA associations seemed to be driven largely by CMV exposure. For the cohort, immune exposure information was limited to CMV serostatus. In a later analysis, some 17,000 TCR beta sequences were associated with specific HLA alleles at a false discovery rate of 0.05.

The cohort consisted of 600 to 700 healthy bone marrow donors. At the time of sampling, every cohort member was nominally healthy, though immune exposures that went unrecorded were likely present. The donor tested CMV seronegative, placing the donor among the 300 to 450 seronegative members of the cohort. A peripheral blood sample was collected from each donor, and TCR beta sequencing was performed on peripheral blood mononuclear cells. The Qiagen DNeasy Blood Extraction Kit was used to extract genomic DNA from the blood cell samples. The method behind the library was the immunoSEQ multiplex PCR assay. A mixture of 60 forward primers for TCR Vbeta segments and 13 reverse primers for TCR Jbeta segments was used in the multiplex PCR. The CDR3 region of rearranged TCR beta genes was amplified from genomic DNA by a multiplex PCR assay. On the Illumina HiSeq System, the amplified TCR beta libraries were sequenced as 87-base-pair reads. Per the source publication's procedure: A later analysis tallied roughly 76 million unique TCR beta chains across the 550 to 850 repertoires, and approximately 12 million of those chains were shared by two or more donors. Raw reads were error-corrected and collapsed into unique sequences by a nearest-neighbor algorithm in which closely related sequences were merged to remove PCR and sequencing errors. V, D and J gene segments were assigned by aligning CDR3 sequences to IMGT reference sequences. For a sequence to be retained, a match of at least six nucleotides to both a V gene segment and a J gene segment was required. A rearrangement was called productive if the CDR3 had no stop codons and remained in frame with V and J, and every other rearrangement was called non-productive. Following IMGT convention, CDR3 was defined as the stretch from the second conserved V-encoded cysteine up to the conserved J-encoded phenylalanine. In an earlier analysis of just under 600 of the donors, sequences lacking an unambiguous match to a single V gene segment were excluded. In an earlier analysis of 450 to 750 of the donors, a V segment was called functional when productive rearrangements were above 56.7%, and segregating when the standard deviation between donors exceeded 5%. A statistical classification framework was built for diagnosing cytomegalovirus status from the catalog of TCR beta chain sequences. In a later analysis, V and J genes were assigned by comparing TCR nucleotide sequences against IMGT/GENE-DB human TR gene sequences. Using the TCRdist pipeline, a later analysis assigned CDR3 sequences along with most-parsimonious VDJ recombination scenarios. A later analysis defined each TCR beta chain by its CDR3 amino acid sequence plus V-gene family, and excluded reads lacking a unique V-gene family. A later analysis removed 550 to 650 highly shared, low-generation-probability nucleotide sequences to deal with suspected cross-contamination and a sequencing artifact. For each public chain, a later analysis derived a clonal expansion index from normalized ranks of inferred template counts within each repertoire. Generation probabilities in a later analysis came from a VDJ recombination model fitted to out-of-frame rearrangements, and those results were checked against IGoR. A later analysis scored TCR-TCR, TCR-HLA and TCR-CMV co-occurrence with hypergeometric tests, applying a repertoire-size bias correction to TCR pairs. In a later analysis, false discovery rates were estimated by permuting HLA or CMV assignments 20 times. In a later analysis, co-occurring TCRs were grouped using DBSCAN, and TCRdist sequence similarity was added for clustering within HLA-allele-positive subsets. For co-occurrence clustering, repertoires with fewer than 30,000 or more than 120,000 public chains were excluded, along with four or five repertoires with anomalous nucleotide sharing. Sourced from immuneACCESS, this table was stored by TCRdb with only in-frame sequences that have V and J called. A share of the clones is absent; for the studies checked, an unresolved V gene accounts for under half, and the remainder has no known explanation. Clonal size and the V and J genes are those of that table, whereas D and trimming came from the DNA. The sample table records some 150,000 clones; about 87% of these occur just once. The ten most abundant clones make up around 5.2% of the sample.

Remarks on this clone: This clone's antigen is unknown. Base quality data are lacking; no much larger clone is found one base away.

V and J are trimmed by 0 bases and 12 bases, and the gene matches miss 10 bases of the junction. The germline V gene encodes CDR1 SGHRS and CDR2 YFSETQ. The CDR3 spans 15 residues, from the cysteine through the phenylalanine. This entry keeps only the CDR3 DNA: 45 bases, framed from base 1. The sample was PBMCs. This receptor was obtained from a young woman in good health and CMV-seronegative. The chain links TRBV5-1 with TRBJ2-1; 9 nucleotides in the junction match TRBD2. The encoded CDR3 is CASSLAVTSGLGQFF. The sequenced DNA: TGCGCCAGCAGCTTGGCTGTCACTAGCGGGCTCGGGCAGTTCTTC. Reference TRBV5-1 and TRBJ2-1 genes cover what lies past the CDR3, so the full variable domain is KAGVTQTPRYLIKTRGQQVTLSCSPISGHRSVSWYQQTPGQGLQFLFEYFSETQRNKGNFPGRFSGRQFSNSRSEMNVSTLELGDSALYLCASSLAVTSGLGQFFGPGTRLTVL.